The T cell receptor beta chain described here comes from a study of T cells in Graves' hyperthyroidism and ophthalmopathy. Germline V gives CDR1 SGHKS, CDR2 YYEKEE (reference sequence). Deletions cut 0 bases from V and 8 bases from J, with 15 bases between. The CDR3 length is 14 residues. Each patient was aged 18 to 65 and had newly diagnosed hyperthyroidism of under 2 months' duration. Study-wide findings and caveats: Most thyroid clonotypes that were expanded above 0.001 also turned up in blood.

What was amplified from RNA transcripts were TCR beta CDR3 regions. The HTBI set primed first-round TCR CDR3 RT-PCR. TCRdb called the multiplex PCR reads again in MiXCR, with one record for every CDR3 protein. The sample consists of some 620,000 distinct CDR3 sequences, under 20% of them appearing once. This clonotype occurred many times. Its antigen is undetermined. Input material: blood. This TCR was sampled from a woman aged 25 to 45 with Graves' hyperthyroidism. V gene TRBV5-5 combines with J gene TRBJ2-7; D uncertain. The chain's CDR3 is CASSLALTEVKQYF. For the CDR3, the DNA is TGTGCCAGCAGCTTGGCCCTGACGGAAGTAAAGCAGTACTTC.